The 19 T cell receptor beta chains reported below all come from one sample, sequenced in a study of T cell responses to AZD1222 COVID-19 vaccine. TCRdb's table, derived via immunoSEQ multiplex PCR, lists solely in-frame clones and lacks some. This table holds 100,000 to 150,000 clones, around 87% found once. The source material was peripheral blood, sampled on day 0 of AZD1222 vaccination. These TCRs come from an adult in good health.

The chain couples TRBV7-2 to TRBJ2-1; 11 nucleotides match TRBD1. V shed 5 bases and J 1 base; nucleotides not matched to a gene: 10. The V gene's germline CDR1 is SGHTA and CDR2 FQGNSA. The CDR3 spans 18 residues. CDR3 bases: TGTGCCAGCAGCACCCGGGACAGGGGGTTTGGGTCCTACAATGAGCAGTTCTTC. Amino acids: CASSTRDRGFGSYNEQFF.

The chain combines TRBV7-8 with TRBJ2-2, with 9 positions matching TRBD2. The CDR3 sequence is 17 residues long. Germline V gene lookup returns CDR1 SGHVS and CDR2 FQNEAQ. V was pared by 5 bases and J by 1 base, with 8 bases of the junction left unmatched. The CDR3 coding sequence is TGTGCCAGCAGCGATAGCCCTAGCGGGATGAACACCGGGGAGCTGTTTTTT. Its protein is CASSDSPSGMNTGELFF.

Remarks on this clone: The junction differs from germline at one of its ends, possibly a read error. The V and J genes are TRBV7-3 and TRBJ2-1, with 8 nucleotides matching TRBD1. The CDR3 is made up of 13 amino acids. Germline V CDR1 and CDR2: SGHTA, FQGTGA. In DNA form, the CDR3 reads TGTGCCGGCAGCAGGGACAGGTACAATGAGCAGTTCTTC. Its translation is CAGSRDRYNEQFF.

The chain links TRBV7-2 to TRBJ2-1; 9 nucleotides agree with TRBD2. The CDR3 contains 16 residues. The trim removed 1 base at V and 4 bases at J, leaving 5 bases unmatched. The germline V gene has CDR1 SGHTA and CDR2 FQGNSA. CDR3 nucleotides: TGTGCCAGCAGCTTAGTTGGCGGGGGGGAATACAATGAGCAGTTCTTC. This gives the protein CASSLVGGGEYNEQFF.

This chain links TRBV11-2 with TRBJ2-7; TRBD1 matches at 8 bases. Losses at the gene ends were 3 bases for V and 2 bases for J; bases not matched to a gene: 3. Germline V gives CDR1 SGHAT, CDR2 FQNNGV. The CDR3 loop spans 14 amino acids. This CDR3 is CASSLRQGTYEQYF. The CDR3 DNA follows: TGTGCCAGCAGCTTGAGACAGGGGACCTACGAGCAGTACTTC.

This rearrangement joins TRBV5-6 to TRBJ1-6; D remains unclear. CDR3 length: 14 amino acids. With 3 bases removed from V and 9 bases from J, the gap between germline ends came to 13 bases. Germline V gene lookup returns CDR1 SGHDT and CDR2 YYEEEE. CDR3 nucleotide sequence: TGTGCCAGCAGCTCCCAAACCGGGATTTCACCCCTCCACTTT. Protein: CASSSQTGISPLHF.

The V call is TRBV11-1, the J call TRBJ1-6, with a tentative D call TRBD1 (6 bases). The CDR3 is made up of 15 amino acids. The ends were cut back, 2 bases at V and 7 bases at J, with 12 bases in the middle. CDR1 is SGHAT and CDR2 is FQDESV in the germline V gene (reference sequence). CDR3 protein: CASSLRGAGNSPLHF. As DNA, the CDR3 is TGTGCCAGCAGCTTACGGGGGGCAGGGAATTCACCCCTCCACTTT.

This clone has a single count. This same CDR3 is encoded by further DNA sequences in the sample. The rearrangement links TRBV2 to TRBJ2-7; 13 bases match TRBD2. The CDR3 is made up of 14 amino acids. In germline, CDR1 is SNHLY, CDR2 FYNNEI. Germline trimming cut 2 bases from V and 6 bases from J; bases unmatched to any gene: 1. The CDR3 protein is CASSETSGRGEQYF. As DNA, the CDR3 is TGTGCCAGCAGTGAAACTAGCGGGAGGGGCGAGCAGTACTTC.

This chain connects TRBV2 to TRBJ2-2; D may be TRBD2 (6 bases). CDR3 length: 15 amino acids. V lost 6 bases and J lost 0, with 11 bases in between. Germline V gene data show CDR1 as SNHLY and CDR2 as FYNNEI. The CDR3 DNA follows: TGTGCCAGCAGGAGGGACTTTGCGAACACCGGGGAGCTGTTTTTT. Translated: CASRRDFANTGELFF.

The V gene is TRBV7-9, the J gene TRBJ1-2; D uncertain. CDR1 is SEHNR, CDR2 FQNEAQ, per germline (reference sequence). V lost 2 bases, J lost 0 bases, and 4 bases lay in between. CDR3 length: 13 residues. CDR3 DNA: TGTGCCAGCAGCTTAACAGCTAACTATGGCTACACCTTC. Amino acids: CASSLTANYGYTF. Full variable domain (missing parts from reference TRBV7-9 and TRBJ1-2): DTGVSQNPRHKITKRGQNVTFRCDPISEHNRLYWYRQTLGQGPEFLTYFQNEAQLEKSRLLSDRFSAERPKGSFSTLEIQRTEQGDSAMYLCASSLTANYGYTFGSGTRLTVV.

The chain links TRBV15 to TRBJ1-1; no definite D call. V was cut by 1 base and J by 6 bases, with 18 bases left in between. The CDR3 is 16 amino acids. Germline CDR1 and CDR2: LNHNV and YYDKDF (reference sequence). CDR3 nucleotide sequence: TGTGCCACCAGCAGAGTCGACCGAAGTCCCCCGCCTGAAGCTTTCTTT. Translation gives CATSRVDRSPPPEAFF.

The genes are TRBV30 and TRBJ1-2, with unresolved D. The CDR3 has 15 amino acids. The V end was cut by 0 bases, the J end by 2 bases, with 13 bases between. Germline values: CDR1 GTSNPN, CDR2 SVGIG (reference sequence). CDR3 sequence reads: CAWSVHLAWNYGYTF. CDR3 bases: TGTGCCTGGAGTGTACATCTGGCTTGGAACTATGGCTACACCTTC.

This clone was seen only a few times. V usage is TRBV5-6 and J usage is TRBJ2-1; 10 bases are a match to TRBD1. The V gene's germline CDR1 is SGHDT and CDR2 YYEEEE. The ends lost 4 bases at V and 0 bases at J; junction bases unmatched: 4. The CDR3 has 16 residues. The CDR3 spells CASSGGTGASYNEQFF. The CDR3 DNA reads TGTGCCAGCAGCGGAGGGACAGGGGCCTCCTACAATGAGCAGTTCTTC.

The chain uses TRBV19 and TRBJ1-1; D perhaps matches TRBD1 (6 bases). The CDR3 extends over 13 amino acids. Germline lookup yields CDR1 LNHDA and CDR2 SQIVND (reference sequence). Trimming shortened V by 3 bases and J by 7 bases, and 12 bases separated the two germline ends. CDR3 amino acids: CASSISGDNEAFF. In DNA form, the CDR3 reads TGTGCCAGTAGTATTAGTGGGGACAATGAAGCTTTCTTT.

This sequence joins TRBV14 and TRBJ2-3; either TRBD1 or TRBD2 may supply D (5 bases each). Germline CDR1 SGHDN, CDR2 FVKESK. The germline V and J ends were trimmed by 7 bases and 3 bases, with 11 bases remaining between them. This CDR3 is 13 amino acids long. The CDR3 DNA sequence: TGTGCCAGCACCAAGGGACGTACAGATACGCAGTATTTT. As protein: CASTKGRTDTQYF.

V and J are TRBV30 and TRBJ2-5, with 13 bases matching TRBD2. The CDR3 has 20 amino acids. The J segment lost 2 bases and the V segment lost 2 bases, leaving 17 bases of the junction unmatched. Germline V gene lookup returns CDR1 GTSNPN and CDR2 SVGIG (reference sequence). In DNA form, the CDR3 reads TGTGCCTGGAGTCGAAGGGCCGGGACTAGCGGGGTTTTAAGGCAAGAGACCCAGTACTTC. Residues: CAWSRRAGTSGVLRQETQYF.

The CDR3 reads CASSEQGTGELFF. The CDR3 nucleotides read TGTGCCAGCAGTGAACAGGGGACCGGGGAGCTGTTTTTT. This sequence joins TRBV25-1 and TRBJ2-2; maybe TRBD1 (6 bases). Germline loops: CDR1 MGHDK, CDR2 SYGVNS. The V end was cut by 2 bases, the J end by 5 bases, with 6 bases between. CDR3 length equals 13 residues.

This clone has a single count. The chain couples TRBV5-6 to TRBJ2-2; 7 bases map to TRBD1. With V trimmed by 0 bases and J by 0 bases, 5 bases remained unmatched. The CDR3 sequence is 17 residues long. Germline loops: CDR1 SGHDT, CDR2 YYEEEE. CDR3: CASSLVLDRSNTGELFF. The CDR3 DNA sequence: TGTGCCAGCAGCTTGGTGCTGGACAGGTCGAACACCGGGGAGCTGTTTTTT.

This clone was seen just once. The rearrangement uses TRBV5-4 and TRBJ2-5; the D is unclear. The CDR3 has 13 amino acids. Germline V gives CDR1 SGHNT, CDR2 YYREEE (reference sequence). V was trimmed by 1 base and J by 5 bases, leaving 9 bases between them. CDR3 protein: CASSLTPPETQYF. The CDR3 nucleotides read TGTGCCAGCAGCTTGACTCCCCCGGAGACCCAGTACTTC.